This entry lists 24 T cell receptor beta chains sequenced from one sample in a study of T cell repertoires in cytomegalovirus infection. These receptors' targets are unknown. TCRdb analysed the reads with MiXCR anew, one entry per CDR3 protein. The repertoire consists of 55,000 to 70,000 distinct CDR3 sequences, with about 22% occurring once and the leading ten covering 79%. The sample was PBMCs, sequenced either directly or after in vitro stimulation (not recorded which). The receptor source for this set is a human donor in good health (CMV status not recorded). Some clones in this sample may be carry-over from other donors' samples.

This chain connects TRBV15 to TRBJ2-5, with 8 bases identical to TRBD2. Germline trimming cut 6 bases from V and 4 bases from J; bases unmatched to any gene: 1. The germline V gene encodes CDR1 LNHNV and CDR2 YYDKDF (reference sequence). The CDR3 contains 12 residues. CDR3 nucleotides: TGTGCCACCAGTAGCGGGACAGAGACCCAGTACTTC. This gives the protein CATSSGTETQYF. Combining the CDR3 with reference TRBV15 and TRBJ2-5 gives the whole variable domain DAMVIQNPRYQVTQFGKPVTLSCSQTLNHNVMYWYQQKSSQAPKLLFHYYDKDFNNEADTPDNFQSRRPNTSFCFLDIRSPGLGDTAMYLCATSSGTETQYFGPGTRLLVL.

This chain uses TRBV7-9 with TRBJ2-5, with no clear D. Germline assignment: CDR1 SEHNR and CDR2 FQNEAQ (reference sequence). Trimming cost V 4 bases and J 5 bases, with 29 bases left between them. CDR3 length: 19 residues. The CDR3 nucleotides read TGTGCCAGCAGCTCCCTCGGGTTAAAGATTAGCCTAAGGAACGAGACCCAGTACTTC. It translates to CASSSLGLKISLRNETQYF.

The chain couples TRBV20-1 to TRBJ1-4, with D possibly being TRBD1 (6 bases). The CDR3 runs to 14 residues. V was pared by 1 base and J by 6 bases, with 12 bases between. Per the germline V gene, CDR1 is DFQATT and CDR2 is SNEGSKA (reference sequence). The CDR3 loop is CSARVGGVDEKLFF. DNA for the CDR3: TGCAGTGCTAGAGTGGGGGGCGTGGATGAAAAACTGTTTTTT.

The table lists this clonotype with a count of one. Here the CDR3 reads CASSIEGYEQYF. The CDR3 DNA follows: TGTGCCAGTAGTATAGAGGGATACGAGCAGTACTTC. The chain joins TRBV19 to TRBJ2-7; D not certain. The germline V and J ends were trimmed by 0 bases and 4 bases, with 4 bases remaining between them. CDR1 is LNHDA and CDR2 is SQIVND in the germline V gene (reference sequence). The CDR3 loop spans 12 amino acids.

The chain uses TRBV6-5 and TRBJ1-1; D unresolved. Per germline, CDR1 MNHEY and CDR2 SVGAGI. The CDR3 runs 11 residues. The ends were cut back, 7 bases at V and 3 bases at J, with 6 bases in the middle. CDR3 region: CASKADTEAFF. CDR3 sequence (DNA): TGTGCCAGCAAGGCTGACACTGAAGCTTTCTTT.

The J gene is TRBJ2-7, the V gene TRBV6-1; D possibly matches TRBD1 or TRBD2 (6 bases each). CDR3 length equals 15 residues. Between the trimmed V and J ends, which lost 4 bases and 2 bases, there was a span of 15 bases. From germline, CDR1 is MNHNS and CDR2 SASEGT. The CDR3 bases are TGTGCCAGCAGTGGACTAGAACAGGGAACCTACGAGCAGTACTTC. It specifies CASSGLEQGTYEQYF.

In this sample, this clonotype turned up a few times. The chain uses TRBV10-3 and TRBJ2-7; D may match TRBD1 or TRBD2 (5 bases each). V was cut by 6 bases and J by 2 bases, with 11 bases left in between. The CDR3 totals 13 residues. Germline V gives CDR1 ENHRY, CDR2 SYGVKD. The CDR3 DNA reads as TGTGCCATCAGGGACTCAGGGCCCTACGAGCAGTACTTC. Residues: CAIRDSGPYEQYF.

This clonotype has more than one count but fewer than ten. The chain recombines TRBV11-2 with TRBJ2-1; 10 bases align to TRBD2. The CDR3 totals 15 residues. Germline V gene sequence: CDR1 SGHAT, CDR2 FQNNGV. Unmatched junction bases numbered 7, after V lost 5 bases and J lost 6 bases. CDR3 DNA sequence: TGTGCCAGCAGCGTAAATGTAGCGGGAGGCAATGAGCAGTTCTTC. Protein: CASSVNVAGGNEQFF.

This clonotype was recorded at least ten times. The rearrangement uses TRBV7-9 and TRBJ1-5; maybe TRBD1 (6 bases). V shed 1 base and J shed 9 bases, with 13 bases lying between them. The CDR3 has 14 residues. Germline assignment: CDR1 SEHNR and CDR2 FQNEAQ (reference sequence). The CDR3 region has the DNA TGTGCCAGCAGCTTAGAGAGCGGGGGCCCGCCCCAGCATTTT. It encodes CASSLESGGPPQHF.

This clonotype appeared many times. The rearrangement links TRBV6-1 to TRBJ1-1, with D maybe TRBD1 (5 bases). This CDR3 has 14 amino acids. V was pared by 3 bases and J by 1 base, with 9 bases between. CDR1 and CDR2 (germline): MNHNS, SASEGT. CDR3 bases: TGTGCCAGCAGTGAGGGGACCAGGAACACTGAAGCTTTCTTT. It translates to CASSEGTRNTEAFF.

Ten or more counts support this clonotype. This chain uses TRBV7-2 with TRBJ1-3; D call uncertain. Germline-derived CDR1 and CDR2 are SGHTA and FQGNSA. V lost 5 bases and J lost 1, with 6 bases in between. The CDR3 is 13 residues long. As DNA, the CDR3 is TGTGCCAGCAGCCCGGAATCTGGAAACACCATATATTTT. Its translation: CASSPESGNTIYF.

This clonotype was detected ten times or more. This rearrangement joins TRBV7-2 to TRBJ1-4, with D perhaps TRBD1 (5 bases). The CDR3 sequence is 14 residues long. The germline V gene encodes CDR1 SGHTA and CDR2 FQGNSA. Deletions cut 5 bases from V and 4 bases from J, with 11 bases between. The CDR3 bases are TGTGCCAGCAGCCCACACAGGAGTAATGAAAAACTGTTTTTT. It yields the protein CASSPHRSNEKLFF.

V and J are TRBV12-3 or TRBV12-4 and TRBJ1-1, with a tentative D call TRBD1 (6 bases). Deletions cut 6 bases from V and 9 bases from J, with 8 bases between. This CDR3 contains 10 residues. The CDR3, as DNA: TGTGCCAGCAGACAGGGCCAAGCTTTCTTT. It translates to CASRQGQAFF.

The DNA for the CDR3 is TGTGCCAGCAGCTTGAGCGGCGCGATGAACACTGAAGCTTTCTTT. Amino acid sequence: CASSLSGAMNTEAFF. The V call is TRBV11-2, the J call TRBJ1-1, with unresolved D. The CDR3 sequence is 15 residues long. Germline-derived CDR1 and CDR2 are SGHAT and FQNNGV. V was shortened by 3 bases and J by 0 bases, with 11 bases between the two germline ends.

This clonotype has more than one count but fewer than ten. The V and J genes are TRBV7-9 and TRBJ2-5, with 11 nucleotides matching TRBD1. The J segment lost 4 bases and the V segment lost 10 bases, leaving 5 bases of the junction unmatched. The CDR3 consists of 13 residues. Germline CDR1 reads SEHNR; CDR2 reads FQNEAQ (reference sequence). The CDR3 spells CATGQGAGETQYF. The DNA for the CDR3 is TGTGCCACCGGACAGGGGGCGGGAGAGACCCAGTACTTC.

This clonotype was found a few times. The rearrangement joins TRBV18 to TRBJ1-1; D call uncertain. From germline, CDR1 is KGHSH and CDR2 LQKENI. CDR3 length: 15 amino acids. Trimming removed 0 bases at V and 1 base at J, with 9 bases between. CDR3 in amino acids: CASSPPPGENTEAFF. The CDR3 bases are TGTGCCAGCTCACCACCGCCCGGGGAGAACACTGAAGCTTTCTTT.

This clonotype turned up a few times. The CDR3 sequence: CASSGGTSGGDYNEQFF. DNA of the CDR3: TGTGCCAGCAGCGGTGGGACTAGCGGAGGGGACTACAATGAGCAGTTCTTC. The chain uses TRBV9 and TRBJ2-1; 11 positions agree with TRBD2. J was trimmed by 3 bases and V by 3 bases; bases with no gene match: 8. The CDR3 has 17 amino acids. CDR1 is SGDLS, CDR2 YYNGEE, per germline.

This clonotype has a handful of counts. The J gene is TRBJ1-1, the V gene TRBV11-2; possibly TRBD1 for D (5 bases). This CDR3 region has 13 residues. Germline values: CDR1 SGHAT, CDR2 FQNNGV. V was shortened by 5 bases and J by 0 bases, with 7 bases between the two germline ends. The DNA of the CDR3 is TGTGCCAGCAGCGTGGGACTGAACACTGAAGCTTTCTTT. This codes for CASSVGLNTEAFF.

The CDR3 here is CASSLLAGTYEQYF. Written as DNA, the CDR3 is TGTGCCAGCAGCCTACTAGCGGGAACCTACGAGCAGTACTTC. The chain recombines TRBV7-2 with TRBJ2-7; 10 bases match TRBD2. The V gene's germline CDR1 is SGHTA and CDR2 FQGNSA. This CDR3 spans 14 amino acids. J lost 2 bases, V lost 5 bases, and 3 bases had no gene match.

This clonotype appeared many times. The CDR3 is CASSRRGLQETQYF. In nucleotides, the CDR3 is TGTGCCAGCAGCCGTAGAGGGCTACAAGAGACCCAGTACTTC. V gene TRBV7-8 combines with J gene TRBJ2-5; D might be TRBD2 (5 bases). V was shortened by 5 bases and J by 2 bases, with 12 bases between the two germline ends. CDR1 is SGHVS and CDR2 is FQNEAQ in the germline V gene. The length of the CDR3 is 14 residues.

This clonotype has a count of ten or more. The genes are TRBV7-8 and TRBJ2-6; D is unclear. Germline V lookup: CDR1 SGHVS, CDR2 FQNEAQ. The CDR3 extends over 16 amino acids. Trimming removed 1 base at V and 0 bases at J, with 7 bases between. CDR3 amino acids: CASSLEGYSGANVLTF. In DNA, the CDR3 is TGTGCCAGCAGCTTAGAAGGTTACTCTGGGGCCAACGTCCTGACTTTC.

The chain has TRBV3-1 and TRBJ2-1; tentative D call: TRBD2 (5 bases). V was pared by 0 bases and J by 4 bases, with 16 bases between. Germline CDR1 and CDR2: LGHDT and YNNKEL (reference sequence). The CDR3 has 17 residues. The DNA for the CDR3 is TGTGCCAGCAGCCAAGAGTTCGGGGAGAACCTATACAATGAGCAGTTCTTC. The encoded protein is CASSQEFGENLYNEQFF.

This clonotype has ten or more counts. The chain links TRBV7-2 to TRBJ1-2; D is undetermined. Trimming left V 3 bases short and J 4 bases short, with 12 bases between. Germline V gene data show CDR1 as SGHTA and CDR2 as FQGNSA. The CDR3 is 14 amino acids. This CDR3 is CASSLNWEFYGYTF. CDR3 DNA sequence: TGTGCCAGCAGCTTGAATTGGGAATTCTATGGCTACACCTTC.

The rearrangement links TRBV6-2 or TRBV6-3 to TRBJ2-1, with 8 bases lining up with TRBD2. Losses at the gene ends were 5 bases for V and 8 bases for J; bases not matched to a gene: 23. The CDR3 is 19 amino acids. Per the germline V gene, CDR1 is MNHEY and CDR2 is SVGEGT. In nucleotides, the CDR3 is TGTGCCAGCAGTACCGAAAGACCCGCGGGAGGTATTGGGAACGATGAGCAGTTCTTC. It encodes CASSTERPAGGIGNDEQFF.